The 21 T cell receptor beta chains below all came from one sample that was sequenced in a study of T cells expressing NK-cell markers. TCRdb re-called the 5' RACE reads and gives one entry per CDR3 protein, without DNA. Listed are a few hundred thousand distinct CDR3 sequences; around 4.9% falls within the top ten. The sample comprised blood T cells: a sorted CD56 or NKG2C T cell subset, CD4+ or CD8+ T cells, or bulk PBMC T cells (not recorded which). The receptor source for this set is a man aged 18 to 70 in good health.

CDR3 region: CASSLASGGASYNEQFF. This sequence joins TRBV7-2 and TRBJ2-1; as DNA is missing, the TRBD2 call by TCRdb cannot be tested. Germline values: CDR1 SGHTA, CDR2 FQGNSA. The CDR3 has 17 amino acids.

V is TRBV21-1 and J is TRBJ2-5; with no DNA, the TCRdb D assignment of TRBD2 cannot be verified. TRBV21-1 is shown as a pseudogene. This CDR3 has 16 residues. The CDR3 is CASLLPGAPLGETQYF.

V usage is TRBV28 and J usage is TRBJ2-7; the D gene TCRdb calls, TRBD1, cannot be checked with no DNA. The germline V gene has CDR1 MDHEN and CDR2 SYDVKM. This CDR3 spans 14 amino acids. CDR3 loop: CASRPRDRYYEQYF.

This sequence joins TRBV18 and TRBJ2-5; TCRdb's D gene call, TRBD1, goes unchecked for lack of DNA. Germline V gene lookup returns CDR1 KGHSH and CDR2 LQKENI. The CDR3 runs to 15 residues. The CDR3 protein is CASSPRQDSRETQYF.

CDR3 residues: CSAIHADSEGTYEQYF. J is TRBJ2-7 and V is TRBV29-1; TCRdb selects TRBD1, and the lack of DNA leaves this call unchecked. The CDR3 spans 16 residues. CDR1 and CDR2 (germline): SQVTM, ANQGSEA.

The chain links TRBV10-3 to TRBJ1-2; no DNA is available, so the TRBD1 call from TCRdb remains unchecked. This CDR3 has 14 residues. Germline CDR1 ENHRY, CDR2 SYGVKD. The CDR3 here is CAIRGTGRPDGYTF.

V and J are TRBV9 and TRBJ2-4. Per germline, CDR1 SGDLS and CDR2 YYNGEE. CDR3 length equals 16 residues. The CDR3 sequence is CASSVDSVIAKNIQYF.

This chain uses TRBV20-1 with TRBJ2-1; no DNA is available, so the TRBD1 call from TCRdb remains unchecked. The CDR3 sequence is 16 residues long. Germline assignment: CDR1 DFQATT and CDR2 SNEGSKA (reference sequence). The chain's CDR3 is CSGGIQGLRRVYEQFF.

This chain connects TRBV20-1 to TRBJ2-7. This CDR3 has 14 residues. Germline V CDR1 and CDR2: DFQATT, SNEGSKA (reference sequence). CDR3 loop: CSASRTTSSYEQYF.

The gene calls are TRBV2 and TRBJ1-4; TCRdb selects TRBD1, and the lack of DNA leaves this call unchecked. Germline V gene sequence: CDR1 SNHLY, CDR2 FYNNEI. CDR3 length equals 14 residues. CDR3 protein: CASSGGRVGEKLFF.

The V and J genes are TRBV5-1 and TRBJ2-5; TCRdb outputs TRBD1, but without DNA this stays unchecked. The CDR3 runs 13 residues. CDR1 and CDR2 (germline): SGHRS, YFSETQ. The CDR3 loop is CASRKTGEETQYF.

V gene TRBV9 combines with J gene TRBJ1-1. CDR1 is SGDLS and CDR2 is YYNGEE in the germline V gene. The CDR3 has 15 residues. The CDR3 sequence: CASSVVSGVGTEAFF.

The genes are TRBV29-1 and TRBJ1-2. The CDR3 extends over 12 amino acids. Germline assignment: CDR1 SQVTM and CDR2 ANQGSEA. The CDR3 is CSAYTANYGYTF. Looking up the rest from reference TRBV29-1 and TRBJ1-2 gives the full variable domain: SAVISQKPSRDICQRGTSLTIQCQVDSQVTMMFWYRQQPGQSLTLIATANQGSEATYESGFVIDKFPISRPNLTFSTLTVSNMSPEDSSIYLCSAYTANYGYTFGSGTRLTVV.

CDR3 residues: CASSPRTSGGVQETQYF. The chain combines TRBV11-2 with TRBJ2-5; the TRBD2 assignment by TCRdb is unverifiable without DNA. The CDR3 length is 17 residues. Germline CDR1 is SGHAT and CDR2 is FQNNGV.

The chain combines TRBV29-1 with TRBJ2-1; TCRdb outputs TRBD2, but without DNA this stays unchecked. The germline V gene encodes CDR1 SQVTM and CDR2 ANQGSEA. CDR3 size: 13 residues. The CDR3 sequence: CSVETGTGNEQFF.

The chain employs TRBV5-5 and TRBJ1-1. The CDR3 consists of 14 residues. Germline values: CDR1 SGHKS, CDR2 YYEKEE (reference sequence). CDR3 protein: CASSVGRQNTEAFF.

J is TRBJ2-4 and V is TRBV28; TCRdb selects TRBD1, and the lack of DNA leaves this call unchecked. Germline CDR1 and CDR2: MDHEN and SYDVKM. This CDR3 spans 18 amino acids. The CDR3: CASSLWGAKVEAKNIQYF.

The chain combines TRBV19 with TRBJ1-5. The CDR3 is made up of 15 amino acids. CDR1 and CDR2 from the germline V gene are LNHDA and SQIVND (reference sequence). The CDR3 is CASSLEPDSNQPQHF.

CDR3 region: CATRDAIGRDTGELFF. V gene TRBV24-1 combines with J gene TRBJ2-2; TCRdb returns TRBD2, unconfirmable since there is no DNA. This CDR3 has 16 amino acids. From germline, CDR1 is KGHDR and CDR2 SFDVKD.

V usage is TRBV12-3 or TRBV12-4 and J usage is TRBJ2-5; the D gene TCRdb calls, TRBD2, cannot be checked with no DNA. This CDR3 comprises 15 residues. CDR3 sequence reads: CASSEYLSGQETQYF.

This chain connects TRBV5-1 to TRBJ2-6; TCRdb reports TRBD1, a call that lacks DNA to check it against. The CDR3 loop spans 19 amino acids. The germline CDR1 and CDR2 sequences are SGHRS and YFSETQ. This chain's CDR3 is CASTSPGQGSPSGANVLTF.